The clone carrying this TCR beta chain occurred many times. No antigen is known for it. One entry per CDR3 protein, called by TCRdb with MiXCR from the PCR reads. The sample carries more than 300,000 distinct CDR3 sequences, 20% to 25% recorded once. This specimen comes from a study of molecular identifiers for immune sequencing clone quantification. Notes on the study in general: Whereas naive cells kept under 1% of molecules in clones above 20 RNA copies, such clones held over 97% in effectors.

Germline-derived CDR1 and CDR2 are SGDLS and YYNGEE. CDR3 length: 14 amino acids. V was cut by 4 bases and J by 4 bases, with 14 bases left in between. The sequence was obtained from a human donor in good health. Some libraries in this study had Jurkat cell RNA spiked in. Source material: naive CD8+ T cells from blood, with Jurkat cell RNA spiked in. Subset of the sample: FACS-sorted CD8+CD4-CCR7+CD45RA+ naive T cells. J is TRBJ1-1 and V is TRBV9; possible D gene TRBD1, 5 bases. The CDR3 is CASSPRDGVTEAFF. Here the CDR3 DNA reads TGTGCCAGCAGCCCCCGGGACGGGGTCACTGAAGCTTTCTTT. The full variable domain, its missing parts supplied by reference TRBV9 and TRBJ1-1, is DSGVTQTPKHLITATGQRVTLRCSPRSGDLSVYWYQQSLDQGLQFLIQYYNGEERAKGNILERFSAQQFPDLHSELNLSSLELGDSALYFCASSPRDGVTEAFFGQGTRLTVV.